The 28 T cell receptor beta chains listed next were all sequenced from one sample in a study of identical twins. TCRdb ran MiXCR on the 5' RACE reads and lists one entry per CDR3 protein. The sample records under 1 million distinct CDR3 sequences, roughly an eighth being singletons. These records were also assigned to another study, of yellow fever vaccine responses in identical twins.

Material: PBMCs. These receptors were taken from a woman between 18 and 30 years old in good health.

This clonotype has just a few counts. This chain links TRBV12-3 or TRBV12-4 with TRBJ2-7; the D is unclear. This CDR3 has 12 residues. V was cut by 2 bases and J by 5 bases, with 7 bases left in between. CDR3 nucleotide sequence: TGTGCCAGCAGTTTAACGAGAAACGAGCAGTACTTC. Translated, it gives CASSLTRNEQYF.

Remarks on this clonotype: Since a much larger clone is just one base distant, this may be a read error. The rearrangement links TRBV29-1 to TRBJ2-2; 10 bases align to TRBD1. Germline V gene data show CDR1 as SQVTM and CDR2 as ANQGSEA. The length of the CDR3 is 12 residues. As DNA, the CDR3 is TGCGGCGGGGACAGGGGCACCGGGGAGCTGTTTTTT. This encodes CGGDRGTGELFF.

The CDR3 loop reads CASSQDGLSNQPQHF. CDR3 nucleotides: TGCGCCAGCAGCCAAGATGGTTTGTCCAATCAGCCCCAGCATTTT. The V gene is TRBV4-1, the J gene TRBJ1-5; D gene unclear. This CDR3 comprises 15 residues. Germline V gene sequence: CDR1 MGHRA, CDR2 YSYEKL. Trimming removed 0 bases from V and 3 bases from J, with 9 bases in between.

In its sample, this clonotype was seen a few times. The CDR3 nucleotides read TGTGCCAGCAGCTTAGTTCCGGGGGATAGCACAGATACGCAGTATTTT. Amino acids: CASSLVPGDSTDTQYF. The gene calls are TRBV7-9 and TRBJ2-3; tentatively, D is TRBD2 (6 bases). Looked up from germline, CDR1 is SEHNR and CDR2 is FQNEAQ (reference sequence). CDR3 length: 16 amino acids. V dropped 1 base and J dropped 0 bases, with 11 bases sitting between them.

The chain uses TRBV20-1 and TRBJ2-5; D unclear. This CDR3 contains 13 residues. V lost 3 bases, J lost 2 bases, and 10 bases lay in between. CDR1 and CDR2 from the germline V gene are DFQATT and SNEGSKA (reference sequence). The CDR3 loop is CSASRTPQETQYF. DNA of the CDR3: TGCAGTGCTAGTCGGACGCCTCAAGAGACCCAGTACTTC.

This clonotype was recorded at least ten times. V and J are TRBV5-1 and TRBJ1-4, with D possibly being TRBD1 (5 bases). Germline CDR1 reads SGHRS; CDR2 reads YFSETQ. The CDR3 consists of 19 residues. V was trimmed by 4 bases and J by 0 bases, leaving 22 bases between them. The DNA of the CDR3 is TGCGCCAGCAGCCCCGGGACCTTTCCGAAGGGAGCAACTAATGAAAAACTGTTTTTT. Its translation is CASSPGTFPKGATNEKLFF. Using reference TRBV5-1 and TRBJ1-4 for the parts outside the CDR3, the full variable domain is KAGVTQTPRYLIKTRGQQVTLSCSPISGHRSVSWYQQTPGQGLQFLFEYFSETQRNKGNFPGRFSGRQFSNSRSEMNVSTLELGDSALYLCASSPGTFPKGATNEKLFFGSGTQLSVL.

The chain joins TRBV7-3 to TRBJ2-3; TRBD2 matches at 13 bases. The CDR3 is 15 amino acids. The trim removed 5 bases at V and 8 bases at J, leaving 7 bases unmatched. Per germline, CDR1 SGHTA and CDR2 FQGTGA. Written as DNA, the CDR3 is TGTGCCAGCAGCGAAGGGACTAGCGGGACTGCTACGCAGTATTTT. Translated: CASSEGTSGTATQYF.

This chain uses TRBV6-1 with TRBJ2-5; 7 bases agree with TRBD1. The germline V gene has CDR1 MNHNS and CDR2 SASEGT. J lost 1 base, V lost 7 bases, and 9 bases had no gene match. The CDR3 length is 15 residues. The CDR3 protein is CASTQFGTAQETQYF. The CDR3 nucleotides are TGTGCCAGCACTCAATTCGGGACAGCCCAAGAGACCCAGTACTTC.

The chain couples TRBV11-2 to TRBJ2-1, with 7 bases fitting TRBD2. V gave up 5 bases and J gave up 6 bases; unmatched junction bases: 4. The CDR3 is 13 residues long. Germline values: CDR1 SGHAT, CDR2 FQNNGV. CDR3 sequence reads: CASSREGANEQFF. CDR3 sequence (DNA): TGTGCCAGCAGCAGGGAGGGAGCCAATGAGCAGTTCTTC. Complete variable domain (other parts from reference TRBV11-2 and TRBJ2-1): EAGVAQSPRYKIIEKRQSVAFWCNPISGHATLYWYQQILGQGPKLLIQFQNNGVVDDSQLPKDRFSAERLKGVDSTLKIQPAKLEDSAVYLCASSREGANEQFFGPGTRLTVL.

In nucleotides, the CDR3 is TGTGCCAGCACCGACGTAGGGGGCCTTGGCACCTACAATGAGCAGTTCTTC. Its translation: CASTDVGGLGTYNEQFF. The J gene is TRBJ2-1, the V gene TRBV28, with 7 bases lining up with TRBD1. The germline gives CDR1 MDHEN, CDR2 SYDVKM. V was clipped by 7 bases and J by 2 bases; unmatched bases: 14. CDR3 length: 17 residues.

This clonotype came up a few times. The V gene is TRBV3-1, the J gene TRBJ2-4; 7 bases map to TRBD1. Per the germline V gene, CDR1 is LGHDT and CDR2 is YNNKEL (reference sequence). V shed 4 bases, J shed 0 bases, and the junction held 6 bases outside the gene matches. The CDR3 totals 16 residues. The CDR3 region has the DNA TGTGCCAGCAGCCTGGGACAGTATTTAGCCAAAAACATTCAGTACTTC. Translating gives CASSLGQYLAKNIQYF.

This clonotype was counted at least ten times. The chain carries TRBV20-1 and TRBJ2-7; perhaps TRBD1 as D (6 bases). V was shortened by 6 bases and J by 1 base, with 13 bases between the two germline ends. This CDR3 has 13 amino acids. Germline values: CDR1 DFQATT, CDR2 SNEGSKA (reference sequence). The CDR3 reads CSALRGQSYEQYV. CDR3 coding DNA: TGCAGTGCCCTCCGAGGACAGTCCTACGAGCAGTACGTC.

This clonotype has only a few counts. V gene TRBV6-1 combines with J gene TRBJ1-3; D remains ambiguous. The germline gives CDR1 MNHNS, CDR2 SASEGT. Between the trimmed V and J ends, which lost 4 bases and 0 bases, there was a span of 7 bases. The CDR3 is 14 residues long. The CDR3 DNA follows: TGTGCCAGCAGTGTTCAGAGCTCTGGAAACACCATATATTTT. Translated, it gives CASSVQSSGNTIYF.

This chain uses TRBV20-1 with TRBJ2-1, with 10 bases that match TRBD2. This CDR3 region has 17 residues. Germline assignment: CDR1 DFQATT and CDR2 SNEGSKA (reference sequence). V trimming: 1 base; J trimming: 5 bases; junction bases outside the gene matches: 11. The CDR3 DNA reads TGCAGTGCTAGAGTTCGAGCGGGAGGGCCGGGAAACAATGAGCAGTTCTTC. Translated, it gives CSARVRAGGPGNNEQFF.

This clonotype appeared a few times. The V gene is TRBV3-1, the J gene TRBJ2-3; no clear D. The CDR3 consists of 12 residues. CDR1 is LGHDT and CDR2 is YNNKEL in the germline V gene (reference sequence). The ends were cut back, 3 bases at V and 8 bases at J, with 9 bases in the middle. The CDR3 nucleotides are TGTGCCAGCAGCCAGTCGACCCTTACGCAGTATTTT. This sequence encodes CASSQSTLTQYF.

This clonotype appeared many times. The V gene is TRBV12-3 or TRBV12-4, the J gene TRBJ1-5; D unclear. Between the trimmed V and J ends, which lost 6 bases and 4 bases, there was a span of 10 bases. The CDR3 contains 13 residues. CDR3: CASSGTRNQPQHF. CDR3 DNA sequence: TGTGCCAGCAGCGGTACTCGGAATCAGCCCCAGCATTTT.

In this sample, this clonotype turned up many times. This rearrangement joins TRBV6-1 to TRBJ2-1; D perhaps matches TRBD1 (6 bases). Germline CDR1 reads MNHNS; CDR2 reads SASEGT. The CDR3 consists of 12 residues. Trimming removed 6 bases at V and 7 bases at J, with 10 bases between. The CDR3: CASSADRNEQFF. CDR3 DNA: TGTGCCAGCAGCGCAGACAGGAATGAGCAGTTCTTC.

This clonotype was seen more than once but under ten times. The chain joins TRBV5-1 to TRBJ1-5; D possibly corresponds to TRBD1 (5 bases). V was pared by 0 bases and J by 7 bases, with 11 bases between. The CDR3 loop spans 14 amino acids. Germline CDR1 reads SGHRS; CDR2 reads YFSETQ. The CDR3 loop reads CASSLAPAGQPQHF. The CDR3 nucleotides are TGCGCCAGCAGCTTGGCCCCCGCAGGGCAGCCCCAGCATTTT.

The chain uses TRBV24-1 and TRBJ2-3; D is possibly TRBD2 (5 bases). The CDR3 is 15 amino acids. CDR1 and CDR2 (germline): KGHDR, SFDVKD. V was cut by 0 bases and J by 6 bases, with 12 bases left in between. CDR3 DNA: TGTGCCACCAGTGATTTGGGTCTAGCTAGCGATACGCAGTATTTT. Amino acid sequence: CATSDLGLASDTQYF.

This chain links TRBV7-9 with TRBJ1-1, with a weak D call TRBD1 (6 bases). V was shortened by 2 bases and J by 1 base, with 11 bases between the two germline ends. CDR1 is SEHNR and CDR2 is FQNEAQ in the germline V gene (reference sequence). This CDR3 region has 15 residues. CDR3 residues: CASSLSAGANTEAFF. In DNA form, the CDR3 reads TGTGCCAGCAGCTTATCGGCGGGGGCGAACACTGAAGCTTTCTTT.

The chain recombines TRBV15 with TRBJ2-5; D remains ambiguous. CDR1 is LNHNV and CDR2 is YYDKDF in the germline V gene (reference sequence). The CDR3 sequence is 16 residues long. Trimming stripped 5 bases from V and 0 bases from J, with 16 bases between. The CDR3 DNA is TGTGCCACCAGCGGGGTGGGTGACAAACACCAAGAGACCCAGTACTTC. Protein product: CATSGVGDKHQETQYF.

V is TRBV20-1 and J is TRBJ2-6, with D unclear. The CDR3 has 16 amino acids. The germline V gene encodes CDR1 DFQATT and CDR2 SNEGSKA (reference sequence). Trimming removed 0 bases at V and 0 bases at J, with 9 bases between. The CDR3 spells CSARDPDSSGANVLTF. CDR3 sequence (DNA): TGCAGTGCTAGAGACCCTGATAGCTCTGGGGCCAACGTCCTGACTTTC.

There are a few counts of this clonotype. The chain carries TRBV2 and TRBJ2-1, with D hard to call. The length of the CDR3 is 12 residues. V was clipped by 4 bases and J by 8 bases, with 9 bases between them. The germline V gene has CDR1 SNHLY and CDR2 FYNNEI. The CDR3 DNA reads TGTGCCAGCAGTGCTCGCCGGGATGAGCAGTTCTTC. This gives the protein CASSARRDEQFF. The full variable domain, in which reference TRBV2 and TRBJ2-1 provide the parts outside the CDR3, is EPEVTQTPSHQVTQMGQEVILRCVPISNHLYFYWYRQILGQKVEFLVSFYNNEISEKSEIFDDQFSVERPDGSNFTLKIRSTKLEDSAMYFCASSARRDEQFFGPGTRLTVL.

This clonotype has a count of ten or more. The rearrangement joins TRBV7-6 to TRBJ1-1, with D unresolved. CDR1 is SGHVS, CDR2 FNYEAQ, per germline. The CDR3 length is 14 residues. V was cut by 1 base and J by 0 bases, with 6 bases left in between. CDR3 coding DNA: TGTGCCAGCAGCTTAGGGGATCTGAACACTGAAGCTTTCTTT. Protein product: CASSLGDLNTEAFF.

This clonotype was seen a handful of times. J is TRBJ2-7 and V is TRBV2, with a weak D call TRBD1 (5 bases). Germline loops: CDR1 SNHLY, CDR2 FYNNEI. The CDR3 loop spans 13 amino acids. V was trimmed by 8 bases and J by 0 bases, leaving 11 bases between them. Written as DNA, the CDR3 is TGTGCCAGCGGACAACTCAGCTCCTACGAGCAGTACGTC. Protein product: CASGQLSSYEQYV.

This clonotype was seen many times. The J gene is TRBJ1-2, the V gene TRBV27; no clear D gene. Germline V CDR1 and CDR2: MNHEY, SMNVEV (reference sequence). Trimming took off 6 bases at V and 0 bases at J, with 8 bases between the two ends. CDR3 length equals 13 residues. The CDR3 region has the DNA TGTGCCAGCAGGGGTTCCGCTAACTATGGCTACACCTTC. Encoded protein: CASRGSANYGYTF.

This clonotype was seen more than once but under ten times. The CDR3 spells CAITDGQSSSTDTQYF. The DNA for the CDR3 is TGTGCCATCACCGACGGACAGAGCTCTAGCACAGATACGCAGTATTTT. The chain carries TRBV10-3 and TRBJ2-3, with TRBD1 as a possible D gene (6 bases). Germline V gives CDR1 ENHRY, CDR2 SYGVKD. This CDR3 has 16 amino acids. V shed 7 bases and J shed 0 bases, with 17 bases lying between them.

This clonotype was recorded at least ten times. The CDR3 nucleotides are TGTGCCAGCAGCAACGACAGGTCGGGCTATGGCTACACCTTC. Its protein is CASSNDRSGYGYTF. The chain couples TRBV12-3 or TRBV12-4 to TRBJ1-2; perhaps TRBD1 as D (6 bases). The V end was cut by 6 bases, the J end by 4 bases, with 15 bases between. The CDR3 contains 14 residues.